This TCR beta chain was identified during a study of patients and donors after allogeneic stem cell transplantation. In regard to this clonotype: One end of the junction does not line up with germline, which may come from a read error.

Germline lookup yields CDR1 SGDLS and CDR2 YYNGEE. CDR3 length: 15 residues. TCRdb recomputed calls from the RT-PCR reads with MiXCR, one row per CDR3 protein. Of about a million distinct CDR3 sequences in the sample, 15% to 20% are singletons; the top ten hold around 6%. Sequencing was carried out using blood, either unsorted or a sorted T cell fraction (not recorded which). The V gene is TRBV9, the J gene TRBJ2-5; weak D call: TRBD2 (6 bases). The TCR sequence derives from a human donor who was either an allogeneic HSCT recipient or a stem cell or donor lymphocyte infusion donor (not recorded which). It is not recorded whose cells these are; they may come from a transplant donor. Written as DNA, the CDR3 is TGTGCCAGCAGCGTAGAGGGACTCCCACAAGAGACCCAGTGCTTC. Residues: CASSVEGLPQETQCF.